This is a list of T cell receptor beta chains from one sample in a study of blood T cell repertoires in COVID-19. This table comes from immunoSEQ multiplex PCR, and its TCRdb copy is limited to in-frame clones, with some not included. The profile shows 350,000 to 450,000 clones, roughly 90% of them singletons. The sequencing sample was made of PBMCs or T cells enriched from blood (not recorded which). Receptors were obtained from a woman aged 40 to 50 who had been exposed to COVID-19. CDR3s include the opening cysteine and the closing phenylalanine or tryptophan. A D gene is named only where the DNA matches it firmly. Rows may omit the clone size; those that give it use once, few, many or a size class.

V	D	size	J	DNA	CDR3
TRBV7-9	TRBD1	-	TRBJ1-4	TGTGCCAGCAGCGGGCCGACAGGGGTCTCACATGAAAAACTGTTTTTT	CASSGPTGVSHEKLFF
TRBV29-1	TRBD2	once	TRBJ2-7	TGCAGCGCCAGGACTAGCGGGACCTACGAGCAGTACTTC	CSARTSGTYEQYF
TRBV7-3	-	once	TRBJ1-1	TGTGCCAGCAGCCAGAGGGTCAACACTGAAGCTTTCTTT	CASSQRVNTEAFF
TRBV7-6	TRBD2	-	TRBJ2-1	TGTGCCAGCAGCCCGGGGGGGGAGGGGAGAGGTGAGCAGTTCTTC	CASSPGGEGRGEQFF
TRBV6-1	-	-	TRBJ2-7	TGTGCCAGCAGTTTACCACCGAGAAGCTACGAGCAGTACTTC	CASSLPPRSYEQYF
TRBV7-2	TRBD2	-	TRBJ2-1	TGTGCCAGCAGCCCCCAGGCCCGAGCGGGGGGTATAGAGCAGTTCTTC	CASSPQARAGGIEQFF
TRBV6-2/TRBV6-3	-	few	TRBJ2-7	TGTGCCAGCAGTTACGGGCTAGCCGTCGCCTACGAGCAGTACTTC	CASSYGLAVAYEQYF
TRBV7-8	-	-	TRBJ1-3	TGTGCCAGCAGCCCGGCGACTGCCGGAAACACCATATATTTT	CASSPATAGNTIYF
TRBV14	TRBD2	-	TRBJ2-1	TGTGCCAGCAGCCAAGGAGCGGGGAGGATCTACAATGAGCAGTTCTTC	CASSQGAGRIYNEQFF
TRBV3-1/TRBV3-2	-	-	TRBJ1-2	TGTGCCAGCAGCCATGAGGAGCGTACCTATGGCTACACCTTC	CASSHEERTYGYTF
TRBV5-1	TRBD1	-	TRBJ2-5	TGCGCCAGCAGCTTTGATTCACAGGGGGAGACCCAGTACTTC	CASSFDSQGETQYF
TRBV7-9	TRBD1	-	TRBJ2-6	TGTGCCAGCGGTGGGACAGGGGGTCCCCCGGGGGCCAACGTCCTGACTTTC	CASGGTGGPPGANVLTF
TRBV30	TRBD2	-	TRBJ2-2	TGTGCCTGGAGGAAGGGACTAGCGGTTAACACCGGGGAGCTGTTTTTT	CAWRKGLAVNTGELFF
TRBV9	-	-	TRBJ1-2	TGTGCCAGCAGCGTAGCGGAACAAGTCCCTAGTGGCTACACCTTC	CASSVAEQVPSGYTF